This section outlines one T cell receptor beta chain sequence together with its context. There is no known antigen for this receptor. There are no base qualities to consult, and no much larger clone falls within one base. The data originate from a study of shared clonotypes between healthy human individuals (dated by TCRdb to the early 2020s). Some background on the complete study: The cohort included three men and two women between 18 and 49 years of age. To estimate repertoire size and how much clonotype sharing occurs between individuals, the study deeply sequenced the blood TCR repertoires of roughly 5 healthy adults. Different laboratories and diverse techniques were used to prepare libraries and sequence TCR repertoires, to increase sequencing depth and limit assay-specific biases. Leukapheresis yielded between about 0.9 and 8.9 billion PBMCs per donor. Study-wide findings and limitations: Pairwise subsampling led to the expectation that sequencing depth would affect the degree of clonotype sharing among donors. The genetic and exposure-history diversity represented was limited by the small number of donors. Only blood was sampled, and tissue TCR repertoires likely differ from those in blood.

TCR CDR3 regions were amplified from genomic DNA by multiplex PCR using the deep immunoSEQ assay. Extracted genomic DNA from each cell subset was distributed evenly across all wells of several immunoSEQ 96-well plates, and each plate was treated as a replicate. For unsorted PBMC, approximately 290 ng genomic DNA, equal to about 29,000 T cell genomes, was loaded into each replicate PCR. Genomic DNA from unsorted PBMC was sequenced over ten immunoSEQ deep assay plates. Purified libraries were measured with a Qubit 3.0 fluorometer, size-checked on a Bioanalyzer 2100, and measured again with the KAPA Library Quantification kit. Every immunoSEQ 96-well plate was sequenced on a separate single-read 150-cycle Illumina NextSeq 550 flow cell. The paper's data handling went like this. Because the immunoSEQ output held only junctional sequences and lacked quality scores, the filtering could not match the filtering applied to full-length reads. To assign V/J genes and CDR3, sequences were annotated using PyIR, a Python wrapper for IgBLAST v1.9, with IMGT germline references. Reads were filtered out if the reads had weak V/J assignments (E-value above 1e-6), no CDR3, stop codons, out-of-frame junctions, or ambiguous translated residues. A V3J clonotype was defined by an identical inferred V gene, J gene, and CDR3 amino acid sequence. Percentage overlap between repertoires was computed as shared unique clonotypes divided by the size of the smaller repertoire. RTK rarefaction, the Chao1 estimator, and Recon v2.1 estimates of unobserved clonotypes were used to assess repertoire richness. TCRdb stores this immuneACCESS table with in-frame sequences only. Part of the clones is absent; in the studies checked, under half of the shortfall reflects unresolved V genes, and no reason is known for the rest. V and J calls and clone size follow that table, whereas D and trimming were derived from the DNA. The table for this sample lists some 510,000 clones; approximately 85% of them were counted only once. The ten biggest clones cover 10% to 15% of the sample.

The CDR3, from cysteine to phenylalanine, totals 14 residues. Kept here is only the CDR3 DNA, which spans 42 bases and is read in frame from base 1. Relative to germline, V is 1 base shorter and J is 4 bases shorter, with 12 bases between their ends. Via the germline V gene, CDR1 is SGHRS and CDR2 YFSETQ. Donors were healthy HIV-negative adults with no recently reported acute infections or vaccinations. Only Caucasian adults living in Nashville, Tennessee, USA were represented among the donors. For unsorted samples, about 85 million PBMCs were counted and genomic DNA was extracted with the QIAamp DNA Blood Mini kit. Blood was collected by leukapheresis, and PBMCs were isolated by Ficoll-Histopaque density gradient centrifugation and then cryopreserved in liquid nitrogen vapor phase.

The chain couples TRBV5-1 to TRBJ2-7, with the D gene too uncertain to name. Material: PBMCs. The sequence was obtained from a woman aged 40 to 49 in good health. Some clones in this sample may be carry-over from other donors' samples. The sequenced DNA: TGCGCCAGCAGCTTGTCAGGACGTTTTTACGAGCAGTACTTC. Translated, this is CASSLSGRFYEQYF.